This T cell receptor beta chain was found in a study of T cell changes during pregnancy in multiple sclerosis. The repertoire was sequenced with immunoSEQ multiplex PCR; TCRdb's copy has only in-frame clones and lacks some. The sample has roughly 70,000 clones; 92% are singletons. CDR1 is ENHRY and CDR2 is SYGVKD in the germline V gene. This CDR3 is 13 amino acids long. Trimming pared 6 bases from V and 9 bases from J, leaving 15 bases between. The sample was peripheral blood, taken before pregnancy. The source is a female donor with multiple sclerosis, enrolled in a pregnancy study. The chain recombines TRBV10-3 with TRBJ1-5; D not resolved. The CDR3 DNA is TGTGCCATCAGGAGTAACGCCCTGTCGCCCCAGCATTTT. Translation gives CAIRSNALSPQHF.